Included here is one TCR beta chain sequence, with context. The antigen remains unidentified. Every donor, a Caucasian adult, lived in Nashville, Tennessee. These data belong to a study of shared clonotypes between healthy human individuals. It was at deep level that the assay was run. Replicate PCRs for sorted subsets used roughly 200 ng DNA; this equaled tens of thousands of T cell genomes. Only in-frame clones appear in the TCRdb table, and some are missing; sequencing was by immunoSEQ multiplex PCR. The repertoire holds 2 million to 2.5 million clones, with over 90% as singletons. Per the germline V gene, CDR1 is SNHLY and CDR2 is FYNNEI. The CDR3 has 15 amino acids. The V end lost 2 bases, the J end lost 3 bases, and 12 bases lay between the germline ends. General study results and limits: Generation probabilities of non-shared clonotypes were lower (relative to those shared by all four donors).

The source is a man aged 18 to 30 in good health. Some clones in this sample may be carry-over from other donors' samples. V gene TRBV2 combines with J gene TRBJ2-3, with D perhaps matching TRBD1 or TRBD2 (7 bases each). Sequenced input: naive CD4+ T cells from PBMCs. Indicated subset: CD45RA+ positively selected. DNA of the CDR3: TGTGCCAGCAGTGAACGACAGGGAGGGACAGATACGCAGTATTTT. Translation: CASSERQGGTDTQYF.